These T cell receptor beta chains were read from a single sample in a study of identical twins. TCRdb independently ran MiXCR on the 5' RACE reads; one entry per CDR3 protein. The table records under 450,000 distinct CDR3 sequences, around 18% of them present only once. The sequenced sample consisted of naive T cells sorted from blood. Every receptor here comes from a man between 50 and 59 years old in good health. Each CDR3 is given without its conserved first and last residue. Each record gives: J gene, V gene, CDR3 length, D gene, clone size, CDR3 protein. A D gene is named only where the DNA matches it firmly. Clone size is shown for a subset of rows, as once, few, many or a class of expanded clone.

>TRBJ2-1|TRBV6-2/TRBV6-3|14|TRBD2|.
ASSSLLAGAINEQF
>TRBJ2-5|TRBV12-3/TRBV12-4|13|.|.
ASSSDRSDRETQY
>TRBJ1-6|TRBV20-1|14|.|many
SAIRDGPPYNSPLH
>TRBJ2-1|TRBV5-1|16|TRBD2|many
ASSPWTSASRVDNEQF
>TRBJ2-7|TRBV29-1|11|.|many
SVVGGGIYEQY
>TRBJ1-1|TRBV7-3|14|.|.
ASSLTGGEQGTEAF
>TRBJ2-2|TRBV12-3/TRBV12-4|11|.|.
ASKGGRTGELF
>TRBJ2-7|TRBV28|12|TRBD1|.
ASRTGGSAYEQY
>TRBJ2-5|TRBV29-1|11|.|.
SVDAGWGETQY
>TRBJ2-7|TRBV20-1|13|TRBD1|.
SASSAGTAFYEQY
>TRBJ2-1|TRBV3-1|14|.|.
ASSPGFAGRSNEQF
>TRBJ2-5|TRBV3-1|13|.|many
ASSQDWGGTETQY
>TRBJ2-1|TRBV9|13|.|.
ASSPGGAPYNEQF